These 28 T cell receptor beta chains came from one sample sequenced in a study of blood T cell repertoires in COVID-19. Produced via immunoSEQ multiplex PCR; TCRdb's table is partial and in-frame only. The sample has around 310,000 clones, nearly 90% seen once. The sequenced material came from peripheral blood. The origin of the receptors is a woman aged 40 to 49 with COVID-19, enrolled during active disease.

V is TRBV27 and J is TRBJ2-1; TRBD2 is a possible D gene (5 bases). Trimming took 6 bases from V and 6 from J, leaving 21 bases between them. This CDR3 comprises 16 residues. The V gene's germline CDR1 is MNHEY and CDR2 SMNVEV (reference sequence). The CDR3 region has the DNA TGTGCCAGCAGAAGTCCCCGAGACTACCAAGGCAATGAGCAGTTCTTC. Translation: CASRSPRDYQGNEQFF.

The chain joins TRBV28 to TRBJ1-2; D uncertain. V dropped 7 bases and J dropped 8 bases, with 11 bases sitting between them. The CDR3 totals 11 residues. Germline V lookup: CDR1 MDHEN, CDR2 SYDVKM. In DNA, the CDR3 is TGTGCCAGCACTGGAGGGTTAGGCTACACCTTC. It specifies CASTGGLGYTF.

This clone has only one observation. The chain combines TRBV29-1 with TRBJ1-1; D gene unclear. This CDR3 has 12 amino acids. Trimming removed 5 bases at V and 3 bases at J, with 10 bases between. Germline CDR1 is SQVTM and CDR2 is ANQGSEA. In DNA, the CDR3 is TGCAGCGTTCGCAGAGCGGACACTGAAGCTTTCTTT. It translates to CSVRRADTEAFF.

The rearrangement links TRBV28 to TRBJ1-5, with TRBD1 identical over 7 bases. This CDR3 region has 16 residues. The trim removed 4 bases at V and 1 base at J, leaving 7 bases unmatched. In germline, CDR1 is MDHEN, CDR2 SYDVKM. The CDR3 region is CASSSDRETSNQPQHF. The CDR3 bases are TGTGCCAGCAGTTCCGACAGGGAAACGAGCAATCAGCCCCAGCATTTT.

V gene TRBV15 combines with J gene TRBJ2-1, with D tentatively TRBD2 (6 bases). The CDR3 totals 12 residues. The V end was cut by 8 bases, the J end by 10 bases, with 15 bases between. The germline gives CDR1 LNHNV, CDR2 YYDKDF (reference sequence). The CDR3 reads CATGFWGGEQFF. The CDR3 nucleotides are TGTGCCACCGGGTTTTGGGGAGGAGAGCAGTTCTTC.

The rearrangement links TRBV7-2 to TRBJ2-1; D gene ambiguous. Germline V gene lookup returns CDR1 SGHTA and CDR2 FQGNSA. Between the trimmed V and J ends, which lost 1 base and 3 bases, there was a span of 13 bases. The length of the CDR3 is 16 residues. The CDR3 DNA sequence: TGTGCCAGCAGCTTAGATTGGAGTGCACTCTACAATGAGCAGTTCTTC. Protein sequence: CASSLDWSALYNEQFF.

This rearrangement joins TRBV12-3 or TRBV12-4 to TRBJ1-1, with D possibly being TRBD1 (6 bases). Trimming pared 8 bases from V and 0 bases from J, leaving 10 bases between. The CDR3 runs 13 residues. Here the CDR3 DNA reads TGTGCCAGCGTTGGACAGATGAACACTGAAGCTTTCTTT. Translation gives CASVGQMNTEAFF.

The rearrangement uses TRBV5-4 and TRBJ1-4; the match to TRBD1 covers 7 bases. The germline CDR1 and CDR2 sequences are SGHNT and YYREEE (reference sequence). CDR3 length: 15 residues. J gave up 0 bases and V 3 bases, and 2 bases lay outside the gene matches. The CDR3 reads CASSWGQTTNEKLFF. The CDR3 DNA reads as TGTGCCAGCAGCTGGGGACAGACAACTAATGAAAAACTGTTTTTT.

The count of this clone is one. The chain carries TRBV2 and TRBJ2-7, with TRBD2 as a possible D gene (6 bases). CDR3 length: 14 amino acids. Germline values: CDR1 SNHLY, CDR2 FYNNEI. Deletions cut 8 bases from V and 2 bases from J, with 16 bases between. The CDR3 is CASGNSGGTYEQYF. In DNA, the CDR3 is TGTGCCAGCGGGAATAGCGGAGGAACCTACGAGCAGTACTTC.

The V call is TRBV18, the J call TRBJ2-3; 11 nucleotides line up with TRBD1. CDR3 length equals 17 residues. The V and J ends lost 3 bases and 5 bases, in that order; junction bases with no gene match: 10. The germline CDR1 and CDR2 sequences are KGHSH and LQKENI. The CDR3 DNA sequence: TGTGCCAGCTCACCCCTCGGACAGGGGGCCAAGAAAGATACGCAGTATTTT. This translates into CASSPLGQGAKKDTQYF.

The chain is built from TRBV27 and TRBJ1-6; D is possibly TRBD1 (6 bases). In germline, CDR1 is MNHEY, CDR2 SMNVEV (reference sequence). CDR3 length: 15 amino acids. Trimming removed 5 bases from V and 0 bases from J, with 8 bases in between. CDR3 in amino acids: CASSTGSSYNSPLHF. In nucleotides, the CDR3 is TGTGCCAGCAGTACAGGGAGCTCCTATAATTCACCCCTCCACTTT.

This chain uses TRBV29-1 with TRBJ2-7; tentative D call: TRBD1 (7 bases). From germline, CDR1 is SQVTM and CDR2 ANQGSEA. V lost 4 bases and J lost 2, with 12 bases in between. This CDR3 has 13 residues. In nucleotides, the CDR3 is TGCAGCGTTGTGCCCAGGGGGGCCTACGAGCAGTACTTC. Protein product: CSVVPRGAYEQYF.

The chain has TRBV6-4 and TRBJ2-1; D remains ambiguous. Trimming cost V 0 bases and J 4 bases, with 4 bases left between them. Germline V gives CDR1 MRHNA, CDR2 SNTAGT. This CDR3 region has 13 residues. CDR3 protein: CASSDSGYNEQFF. The CDR3 DNA reads as TGTGCCAGCAGTGACTCCGGTTACAATGAGCAGTTCTTC.

This rearrangement joins TRBV7-8 to TRBJ2-7, with TRBD2 matching 10 bases. The CDR3 runs to 16 residues. The V segment lost 4 bases and the J segment 5 bases; nucleotides outside the gene matches: 11. Germline CDR1 and CDR2: SGHVS and FQNEAQ. CDR3 bases: TGTGCCAGCAGCTACCTAGCGGGAGCGAAGGGCCACGAGCAGTACTTC. This gives the protein CASSYLAGAKGHEQYF.

The chain couples TRBV27 to TRBJ2-7; 14 positions match TRBD2. The CDR3 runs 20 residues. Germline V gene lookup returns CDR1 MNHEY and CDR2 SMNVEV (reference sequence). The J segment lost 4 bases and the V segment lost 4 bases, leaving 18 bases of the junction unmatched. This CDR3 reads CASSSRSGTSGSRDPYEQYF. CDR3 sequence (DNA): TGTGCCAGCAGTTCCAGATCCGGGACTAGCGGGAGTAGAGACCCGTACGAGCAGTACTTC.

The chain carries TRBV18 and TRBJ1-1, with D perhaps matching TRBD1 (5 bases). The CDR3 spans 16 residues. CDR1 and CDR2 (germline): KGHSH, LQKENI. Trimming stripped 3 bases from V and 4 bases from J, with 18 bases between. The CDR3: CASSPLGLGVGTEAFF. The CDR3 DNA reads as TGTGCCAGCTCACCTCTTGGTTTAGGGGTGGGCACTGAAGCTTTCTTT.

The genes are TRBV28 and TRBJ1-2; TRBD1 might be the D (6 bases). This CDR3 contains 14 residues. Trimming stripped 6 bases from V and 8 bases from J, with 19 bases between. Looked up from germline, CDR1 is MDHEN and CDR2 is SYDVKM. This CDR3 is CASSPTLRTVGYTF. The CDR3 region has the DNA TGTGCCAGCAGCCCCACCCTCAGGACAGTCGGCTACACCTTC.

V usage is TRBV7-2 and J usage is TRBJ2-2, with no clear D. The ends were cut back, 4 bases at V and 4 bases at J, with 13 bases in the middle. This CDR3 spans 15 amino acids. The germline V gene has CDR1 SGHTA and CDR2 FQGNSA. The CDR3, as DNA: TGTGCCAGCAGCTCCACACAGAGCAGCACCGGGGAGCTGTTTTTT. Amino acid sequence: CASSSTQSSTGELFF.

This sequence joins TRBV7-2 and TRBJ2-1; D perhaps matches TRBD2 (6 bases). CDR1 and CDR2 from the germline V gene are SGHTA and FQGNSA. Trimming left V 5 bases short and J 4 bases short, with 15 bases between. This CDR3 contains 15 residues. The CDR3 nucleotides are TGTGCCAGCAGCCTCCGGGAGTCTGAGTACAATGAGCAGTTCTTC. Its protein is CASSLRESEYNEQFF.

The J gene is TRBJ1-3, the V gene TRBV28; no reliable D call. The CDR3 is 14 amino acids. Germline CDR1 is MDHEN and CDR2 is SYDVKM. V was clipped by 5 bases and J by 4 bases, with 12 bases between them. DNA of the CDR3: TGTGCCAGCAGTGCGAGGGTAGAAGGAAACACCATATATTTT. This sequence encodes CASSARVEGNTIYF.

V and J are TRBV12-3 or TRBV12-4 and TRBJ1-1; 7 bases agree with TRBD1. V trimming: 6 bases; J trimming: 4 bases; junction bases outside the gene matches: 5. CDR3 length: 13 amino acids. The CDR3 nucleotides read TGTGCCAGCAGCTGGACAGGAAGCACTGAAGCTTTCTTT. Protein sequence: CASSWTGSTEAFF.

V usage is TRBV19 and J usage is TRBJ1-2; 10 bases fit TRBD1. V shed 11 bases, J shed 3 bases, and the junction held 6 bases outside the gene matches. The CDR3 spans 13 residues. Germline CDR1 reads LNHDA; CDR2 reads SQIVND (reference sequence). The CDR3 spells CASQTGGYYGYTF. The CDR3 DNA follows: TGTGCCTCGCAGACAGGGGGCTACTATGGCTACACCTTC.

This chain uses TRBV7-2 with TRBJ2-5, with 7 nucleotides matching TRBD2. Looked up from germline, CDR1 is SGHTA and CDR2 is FQGNSA. CDR3 length equals 16 residues. Trimming took 3 bases from V and 5 from J; bases not matched to a gene: 12. CDR3 sequence reads: CASSFLSGRAWETQYF. Here the CDR3 DNA reads TGTGCCAGCAGCTTCCTCTCAGGGAGGGCGTGGGAGACCCAGTACTTC.

This clone appeared once. This chain joins TRBV21-1 and TRBJ2-7; TRBD1, as called in the table, went unchecked against the DNA. TRBV21-1 is termed a pseudogene. The CDR3 totals 13 residues. The CDR3 DNA reads as TGTGCCAGCAGCAATGGGCCGTTCAGCGAGCAGTACTTC. Protein product: CASSNGPFSEQYF.

This chain joins TRBV29-1 and TRBJ2-3; 10 bases are a match to TRBD2. The CDR3 is 16 residues long. Germline assignment: CDR1 SQVTM and CDR2 ANQGSEA. J lost 4 bases, V lost 8 bases, and 15 bases had no gene match. The CDR3 bases are TGCAGCTGTTCAGGGGTAAGCGGGAGGGCGGCAGATACGCAGTATTTT. This encodes CSCSGVSGRAADTQYF.

The chain joins TRBV28 to TRBJ1-2; 9 nucleotides match TRBD1. V gave up 6 bases and J gave up 12 bases; unmatched junction bases: 11. CDR3 length equals 13 residues. Germline V gene lookup returns CDR1 MDHEN and CDR2 SYDVKM. The CDR3 is CASSQITGGYNTF. The CDR3 DNA sequence: TGTGCCAGCAGCCAAATTACAGGGGGCTACAACACCTTC.

The chain has TRBV6-5 and TRBJ1-2; 10 bases align to TRBD1. V was pared by 7 bases and J by 6 bases, with 11 bases of the junction left unmatched. This CDR3 has 15 residues. Germline assignment: CDR1 MNHEY and CDR2 SVGAGI. CDR3: CASIKRQGALNGYTF. The CDR3 nucleotides are TGTGCCAGCATTAAAAGACAGGGGGCGCTTAATGGCTACACCTTC.

CDR3 amino acids: CASSRHGGVNEKLFF. In DNA form, the CDR3 reads TGCGCCAGCAGCCGACACGGGGGGGTTAATGAAAAACTGTTTTTT. The chain couples TRBV4-3 to TRBJ1-4; weak D call: TRBD1 (5 bases). Trimming took off 4 bases at V and 4 bases at J, with 13 bases between the two ends. The CDR3 contains 15 residues. Germline-derived CDR1 and CDR2 are LGHNA and YSLEER.